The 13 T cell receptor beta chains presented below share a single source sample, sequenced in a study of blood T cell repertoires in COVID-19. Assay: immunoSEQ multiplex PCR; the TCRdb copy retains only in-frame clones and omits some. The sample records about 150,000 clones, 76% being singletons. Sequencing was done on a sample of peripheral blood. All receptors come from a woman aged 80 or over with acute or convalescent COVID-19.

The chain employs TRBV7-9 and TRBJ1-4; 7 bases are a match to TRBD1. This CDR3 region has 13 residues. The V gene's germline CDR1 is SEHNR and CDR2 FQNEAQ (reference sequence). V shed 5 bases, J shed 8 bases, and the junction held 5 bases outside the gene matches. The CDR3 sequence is CASSQGTDEKLFF. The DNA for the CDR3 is TGTGCCAGCAGCCAGGGGACAGACGAAAAACTGTTTTTT.

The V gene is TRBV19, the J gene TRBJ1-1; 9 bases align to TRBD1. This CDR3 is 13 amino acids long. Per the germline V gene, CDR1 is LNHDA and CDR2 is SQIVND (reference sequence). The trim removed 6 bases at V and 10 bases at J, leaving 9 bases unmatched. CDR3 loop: CASRLPGQGGAFF. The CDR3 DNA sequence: TGTGCCAGTAGGCTTCCGGGACAGGGCGGAGCTTTCTTT.

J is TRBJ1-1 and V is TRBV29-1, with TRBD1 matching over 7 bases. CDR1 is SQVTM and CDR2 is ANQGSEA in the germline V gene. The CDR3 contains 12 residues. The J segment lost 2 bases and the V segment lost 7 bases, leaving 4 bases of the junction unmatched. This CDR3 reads CSADRANTEAFF. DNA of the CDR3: TGCAGCGCTGACAGGGCCAACACTGAAGCTTTCTTT.

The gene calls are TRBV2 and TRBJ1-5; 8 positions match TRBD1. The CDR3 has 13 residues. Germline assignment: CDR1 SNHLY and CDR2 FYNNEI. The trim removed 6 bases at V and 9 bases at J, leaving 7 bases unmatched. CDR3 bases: TGTGCCAGCAGGGGGACAGGATCATGGCCCCAGCATTTT. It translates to CASRGTGSWPQHF.

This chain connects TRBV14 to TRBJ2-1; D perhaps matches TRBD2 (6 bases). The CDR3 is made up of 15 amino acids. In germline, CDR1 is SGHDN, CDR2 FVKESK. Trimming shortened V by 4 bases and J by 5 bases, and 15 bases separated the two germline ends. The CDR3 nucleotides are TGTGCCAGCAGCCTCCTCGGAGGGCGTAACAATGAGCAGTTCTTC. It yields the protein CASSLLGGRNNEQFF. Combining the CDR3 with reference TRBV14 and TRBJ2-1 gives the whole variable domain EAGVTQFPSHSVIEKGQTVTLRCDPISGHDNLYWYRRVMGKEIKFLLHFVKESKQDESGMPNNRFLAERTGGTYSTLKVQPAELEDSGVYFCASSLLGGRNNEQFFGPGTRLTVL.

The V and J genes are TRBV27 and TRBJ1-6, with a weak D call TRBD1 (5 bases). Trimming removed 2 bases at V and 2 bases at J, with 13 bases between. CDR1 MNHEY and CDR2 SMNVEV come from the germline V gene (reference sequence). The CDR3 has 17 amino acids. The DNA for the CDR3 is TGTGCCAGCAGTTTACGGGGGGTCCGCACCTATAATTCACCCCTCCACTTT. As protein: CASSLRGVRTYNSPLHF.

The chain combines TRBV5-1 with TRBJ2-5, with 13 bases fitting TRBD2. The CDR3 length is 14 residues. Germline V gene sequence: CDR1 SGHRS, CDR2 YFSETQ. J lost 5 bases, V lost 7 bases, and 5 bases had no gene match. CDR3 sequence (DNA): TGCGCCAGCCGCGGACTAGCGGGAGTTGAGACCCAGTACTTC. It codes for CASRGLAGVETQYF.

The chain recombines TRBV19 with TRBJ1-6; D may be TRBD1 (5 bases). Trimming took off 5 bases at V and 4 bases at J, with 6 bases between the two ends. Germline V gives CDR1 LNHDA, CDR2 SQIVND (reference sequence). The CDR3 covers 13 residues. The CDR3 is CASSDRYNSPLHF. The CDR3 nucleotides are TGTGCCAGTAGTGACAGATATAATTCACCCCTCCACTTT.

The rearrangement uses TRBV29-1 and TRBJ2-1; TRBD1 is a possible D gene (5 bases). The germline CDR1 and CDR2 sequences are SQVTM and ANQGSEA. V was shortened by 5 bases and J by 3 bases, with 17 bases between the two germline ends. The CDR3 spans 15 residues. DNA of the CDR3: TGCAGCGTTTCACAGACAGCGCAAGTCTACAATGAGCAGTTCTTC. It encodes CSVSQTAQVYNEQFF.

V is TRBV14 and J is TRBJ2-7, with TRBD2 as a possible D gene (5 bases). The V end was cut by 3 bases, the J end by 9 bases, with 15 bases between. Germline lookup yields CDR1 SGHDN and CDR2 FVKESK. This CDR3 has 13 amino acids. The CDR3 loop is CASSHASGFGQYF. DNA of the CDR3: TGTGCCAGCAGCCACGCCAGCGGTTTTGGGCAGTACTTC.

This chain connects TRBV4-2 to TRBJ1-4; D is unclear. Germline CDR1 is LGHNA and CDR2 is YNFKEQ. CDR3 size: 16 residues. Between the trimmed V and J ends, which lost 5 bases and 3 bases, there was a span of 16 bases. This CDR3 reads CASSIRRNGANEKLFF. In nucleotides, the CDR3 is TGTGCCAGCAGCATCAGACGCAACGGGGCTAATGAAAAACTGTTTTTT.

The CDR3 nucleotides read TGTGCCAGCAGCTTAGCTAGCGGGCCTAGCACAGATACGCAGTATTTT. This encodes CASSLASGPSTDTQYF. This sequence joins TRBV7-9 and TRBJ2-3, with 7 bases matching TRBD2. This CDR3 contains 16 residues. Germline values: CDR1 SEHNR, CDR2 FQNEAQ (reference sequence). The V segment lost 0 bases and the J segment 0 bases; nucleotides outside the gene matches: 3.

CDR3 coding DNA: TGCGCCAGCAGTTCCACTGAGAACTATGGCTACACCTTC. Translation gives CASSSTENYGYTF. This rearrangement joins TRBV10-1 to TRBJ1-2; no clear D. Germline loops: CDR1 WNHNN, CDR2 SYGVQD (reference sequence). The CDR3 is 13 residues long. The V and J ends lost 5 bases and 2 bases respectively, with 9 bases between them.